Sequencing of this T cell receptor (beta chain) was carried out in a study of T cell changes during pregnancy in multiple sclerosis. TCRdb keeps only in-frame clones here, not all; method: immunoSEQ multiplex PCR. The repertoire holds about 92,000 clones, with roughly 90% as singletons. CDR3 length: 12 amino acids. Looked up from germline, CDR1 is MDHEN and CDR2 is SYDVKM. Sequencing used peripheral blood, obtained in the first trimester of pregnancy. The sequence was obtained from a female donor with multiple sclerosis, enrolled in a pregnancy study. This chain joins TRBV28 and TRBJ1-4; TRBD1 aligns across 8 bases. For the CDR3, the DNA is TGTAGGACGGGACAGGATAATGAAAAACTGTTTTTT. Amino acids: CRTGQDNEKLFF.